The clone carrying this T cell receptor beta chain is medium-sized (0.01 to 0.1%) within its sample. Its antigen is not identified. The V and J ends lost 10 bases and 5 bases respectively, with 17 bases between them. The CDR3 covers 14 residues. The germline V gene encodes CDR1 LNHDA and CDR2 SQIVND (reference sequence). These data are taken from a study of T and B cells in COVID-19 patients. In the study overall: Of 20 to 25 active-infection patients, over 9 were critically ill with mechanical ventilation or extracorporeal membrane oxygenation.

Study-level results: In COVID-19 patients, T cell receptor beta variable and joining gene use was reportedly strongly skewed. Exclusive to the recovered cohort were some 2,300 TCR clusters, 31 of them with low generation probability.

Blood genomic DNA input for TRB amplification was about 240-500 ng. TRB rearrangements were amplified by multiplex PCR with BIOMED2 TRB-A/B primers. Each CDR3 protein is one row after TCRdb ran MiXCR on the multiplex PCR reads. The sample has more than 15,000 distinct CDR3 sequences, 28% seen once. The chain carries TRBV19 and TRBJ2-2; tentatively, D is TRBD1 or TRBD2 (5 bases each). Sequencing was performed on blood. This sequence was found in a human donor who had recovered from COVID-19. CDR3 DNA sequence: TGTGCCATTAAAACGGGGCTGGGTACCGGGGAGCTGTTTTTT. This gives the protein CAIKTGLGTGELFF.